These T cell receptor beta chains were read from a single sample in a study of cytomegalovirus exposure and HLA in healthy donors. Profiling relied on immunoSEQ multiplex PCR, and the TCRdb table lists in-frame clones only, not all of them. The data show 80,000 to 95,000 clones, with 63% seen just once and roughly 6.3% held by the top ten. Sequenced input: PBMCs. The origin of the receptors is a woman under 40 in good health and CMV-seronegative. Each CDR3 is given with its conserved first and last residue. A D gene is named only where the DNA matches it firmly. For some rows the clone size is stated as once, few or many, or as a class when expanded; others skip it.

D gene	V gene	J gene	clone size	CDR3 protein	CDR3 DNA
.	TRBV4-1	TRBJ1-5	.	CASSQPDRTDQPQHF	TGCGCCAGCAGCCAACCCGACAGGACCGATCAGCCCCAGCATTTT
.	TRBV11-2	TRBJ2-7	.	CASSLELRQRIYEQYF	TGTGCCAGCAGCTTAGAATTGAGACAAAGGATCTACGAGCAGTACTTC
TRBD1	TRBV2	TRBJ2-6	.	CASQARQGNSGANVLTF	TGTGCCAGCCAGGCCAGACAGGGTAACTCTGGGGCCAACGTCCTGACTTTC
TRBD2	TRBV27	TRBJ2-5	few	CASSLRASGIRETQYF	TGTGCCAGCAGTTTGCGGGCTAGCGGGATTAGAGAGACCCAGTACTTC
TRBD1	TRBV5-8	TRBJ2-5	.	CASSVGTGALQETQYF	TGTGCCAGCAGCGTCGGGACAGGCGCTCTCCAAGAGACCCAGTACTTC
.	TRBV5-1	TRBJ1-5	.	CASSLAGADNQPQHF	TGCGCCAGCAGCTTGGCAGGGGCAGACAATCAGCCCCAGCATTTT
TRBD2	TRBV5-1	TRBJ2-1	.	CASSLGTLAGVNEQFF	TGCGCCAGCAGCTTGGGGACCCTAGCGGGGGTGAATGAGCAGTTCTTC
TRBD1	TRBV18	TRBJ2-5	.	CASSPQGARETQYF	TGTGCCAGCTCGCCACAGGGGGCGAGAGAGACCCAGTACTTC
TRBD1	TRBV6-5	TRBJ2-7	.	CASSREGALGYEQYF	TGTGCCAGCAGTCGAGAGGGGGCGCTGGGTTACGAGCAGTACTTC
.	TRBV28	TRBJ2-1	.	CATTPVELYNEQFF	TGTGCCACCACCCCCGTAGAACTCTACAATGAGCAGTTCTTC
TRBD1	TRBV5-1	TRBJ2-7	.	CASSQGQGAGEQYF	TGCGCCAGCAGTCAGGGACAGGGGGCAGGAGAGCAGTACTTC
.	TRBV9	TRBJ1-6	few	CASSLLSSYNSPLHF	TGTGCCAGCAGCCTGCTGAGCTCCTATAATTCACCCCTCCACTTT
.	TRBV10-3	TRBJ1-2	.	CAIKYGNYGYTF	TGTGCCATCAAATACGGTAACTATGGCTACACCTTC
.	TRBV19	TRBJ1-2	few	CATQSGFSYGYTF	TGTGCCACCCAGTCAGGGTTCAGCTATGGCTACACCTTC
.	TRBV9	TRBJ1-5	.	CASSVGVTTDQPQHF	TGTGCCAGCAGCGTAGGGGTGACAACAGATCAGCCCCAGCATTTT
.	TRBV19	TRBJ1-1	.	CASSILAGGTEAFF	TGTGCCAGTAGTATCCTCGCGGGTGGGACTGAAGCTTTCTTT
TRBD1	TRBV7-2	TRBJ2-1	.	CASSLGTDRVGFF	TGTGCCAGCAGCTTAGGGACAGACAGGGTCGGGTTCTTC
.	TRBV29-1	TRBJ1-3	.	CSVRWTVGNTIYF	TGCAGCGTTAGATGGACAGTTGGAAACACCATATATTTT
TRBD1	TRBV10-3	TRBJ2-5	.	CAISGTGQETQYF	TGTGCCATCAGCGGGACAGGGCAAGAGACCCAGTACTTC
TRBD2	TRBV5-1	TRBJ2-4	.	CASSSANSGGGNIQYF	TGCGCCAGCAGCTCGGCGAATAGCGGGGGGGGAAACATTCAGTACTTC
TRBD2	TRBV7-2	TRBJ2-1	once	CASSPVFGGYNEQFF	TGTGCCAGCAGCCCCGTGTTCGGGGGGTACAATGAGCAGTTCTTC
.	TRBV14	TRBJ2-1	.	CASSLSAEQFF	TGTGCCAGCAGCCTGAGTGCTGAGCAGTTCTTC
.	TRBV5-4	TRBJ2-7	.	CASSLYSYEQYF	TGTGCCAGCAGCTTGTACTCCTACGAGCAGTACTTC
TRBD2	TRBV28	TRBJ2-3	once	CASSLLGLAGGTDTQYF	TGTGCCAGCAGTTTATTGGGACTAGCGGGGGGCACAGATACGCAGTATTTT
TRBD2	TRBV7-9	TRBJ2-3	.	CASSLTLAGGRTDTQYF	TGTGCCAGCAGCTTAACACTAGCGGGAGGTCGCACAGATACGCAGTATTTT
.	TRBV7-3	TRBJ1-2	.	CASSLTRTVDGYTF	TGTGCCAGCAGCTTAACGAGGACAGTTGATGGCTACACCTTC
TRBD1	TRBV30	TRBJ1-5	few	CALQGAGEVKPQHF	TGTGCCCTACAGGGGGCAGGTGAAGTAAAGCCCCAGCATTTT
.	TRBV29-1	TRBJ2-3	.	CSVEAWLLGSTDTQYF	TGCAGCGTTGAGGCTTGGCTTCTCGGGAGCACAGATACGCAGTATTTT
TRBD1	TRBV5-4	TRBJ1-2	.	CASTPGQGIYGYTF	TGTGCCAGCACACCGGGACAGGGAATTTATGGCTACACCTTC
.	TRBV5-6	TRBJ1-1	few	CASSLESEAFF	TGTGCCAGCAGCTTAGAGTCTGAGGCTTTCTTT
.	TRBV10-3	TRBJ2-3	few	CAITATTSTDTQYF	TGTGCCATCACGGCGACAACAAGCACAGATACGCAGTATTTT
TRBD1	TRBV29-1	TRBJ1-1	.	CSVSTGGRNTEAFF	TGCAGCGTTTCTACAGGGGGGAGGAACACTGAAGCTTTCTTT
.	TRBV7-2	TRBJ2-3	.	CASRSEGDTQYF	TGTGCCAGCAGGTCGGAGGGAGATACGCAGTATTTT
TRBD1	TRBV6-1	TRBJ2-7	.	CASSAGQGSYEQYF	TGTGCCAGCAGCGCAGGACAGGGTAGCTACGAGCAGTACTTC
TRBD2	TRBV7-8	TRBJ2-1	.	CASSYSGKAGGTYNEQFF	TGTGCCAGCAGCTACAGCGGGAAAGCGGGGGGGACCTACAATGAGCAGTTCTTC
TRBD1	TRBV19	TRBJ2-5	.	CASTGDRDQETQYF	TGTGCCAGTACTGGAGACAGGGACCAAGAGACCCAGTACTTC
TRBD1	TRBV10-3	TRBJ1-1	few	CAIRDRDTEAFF	TGTGCCATCCGGGACAGAGACACTGAAGCTTTCTTT
TRBD2	TRBV6-1	TRBJ2-7	.	CASSEGLAPYEQYF	TGTGCCAGCAGTGAAGGACTAGCTCCCTACGAGCAGTACTTC
TRBD1	TRBV10-3	TRBJ1-4	.	CAISDTGTANEKLFF	TGTGCCATCAGTGATACCGGGACAGCGAATGAAAAACTGTTTTTT